One sample yielded the 27 T cell receptor beta chains listed below, sequenced in a study of blood T cell repertoires in COVID-19. The protocol was immunoSEQ multiplex PCR, while the TCRdb copy is restricted to in-frame clones and leaves out a portion. The top ten hold roughly 2.8% of the sample, which has 14,000 or so clones, 75% to 90% seen once. Sequencing was carried out using peripheral blood. These TCRs come from a human donor in a cohort sampled during active COVID-19.

This chain joins TRBV12-3 or TRBV12-4 and TRBJ1-2; tentative D call: TRBD1 (5 bases). The germline V and J ends were trimmed by 1 base and 4 bases, with 7 bases remaining between them. The CDR3 runs 13 residues. For the CDR3, the DNA is TGTGCCAGCAGTTTAGTTCAGGGCTATGGCTACACCTTC. Protein sequence: CASSLVQGYGYTF.

With regard to this clone: One end of the junction fails to match germline, which may point to a read error. V and J are TRBV27 and TRBJ1-2; TRBD1 might be the D (5 bases). The CDR3 sequence is 13 residues long. The V gene's germline CDR1 is MNHEY and CDR2 SMNVEV (reference sequence). CDR3 coding DNA: TGTGCCAGCAGAGATGTCGCGGGGCATGGTGTTACTTTC. Its protein is CASRDVAGHGVTF.

This clone occurred a few times. This rearrangement joins TRBV5-5 to TRBJ1-2, with 7 bases fitting TRBD1. Unmatched junction bases numbered 15, after V lost 4 bases and J lost 9 bases. The CDR3 covers 15 residues. Germline CDR1 reads SGHKS; CDR2 reads YYEKEE (reference sequence). CDR3 amino acids: CASSPHGDRAGSYTF. The CDR3 nucleotides read TGTGCCAGCAGCCCCCACGGAGACAGGGCGGGGAGCTACACCTTC.

The genes are TRBV9 and TRBJ2-3; 9 nucleotides match TRBD1. V lost 5 bases to trimming and J lost 5 bases; unmatched junction nucleotides: 9. The CDR3 is 15 residues long. Looked up from germline, CDR1 is SGDLS and CDR2 is YYNGEE. In DNA, the CDR3 is TGTGCCAGCAGACCCCCGGGACAGGGCGTAGATACGCAGTATTTT. Translated, it gives CASRPPGQGVDTQYF.

In its sample, this clone was seen a few times. V and J are TRBV5-6 and TRBJ2-2; no clear D gene. Trimming shortened V by 4 bases and J by 5 bases, and 15 bases separated the two germline ends. This CDR3 is built from 15 residues. Germline CDR1 and CDR2: SGHDT and YYEEEE. CDR3 sequence (DNA): TGTGCCAGCAGCCACTACTCCTCTGGGACCGGGGAGCTGTTTTTT. Residues: CASSHYSSGTGELFF.

The J gene is TRBJ1-1, the V gene TRBV3-1 (or the pseudogene TRBV3-2), with D possibly being TRBD1 (5 bases). V shed 4 bases and J shed 6 bases, with 24 bases lying between them. Germline V gene data show CDR1 as LGHDT and CDR2 as YNNKEL (reference sequence). The CDR3 length is 17 residues. The CDR3, as DNA: TGTGCCAGCAGCCCCAGGTGGGGCGCCGAGTGGGAAGCTGAAGCTTTCTTT. This gives the protein CASSPRWGAEWEAEAFF.

The chain links TRBV27 to TRBJ1-2, with 7 bases aligning to TRBD1. The trim removed 5 bases at V and 2 bases at J, leaving 8 bases unmatched. Per the germline V gene, CDR1 is MNHEY and CDR2 is SMNVEV (reference sequence). The CDR3 has 15 amino acids. This chain's CDR3 is CASSVDRVGNYGYTF. Here the CDR3 DNA reads TGTGCCAGCAGTGTAGACAGGGTGGGGAACTATGGCTACACCTTC.

J is TRBJ2-3 and V is TRBV18, with 8 bases aligning to TRBD2. Germline trimming cut 6 bases from V and 2 bases from J; bases unmatched to any gene: 10. Germline loops: CDR1 KGHSH, CDR2 LQKENI. CDR3 size: 16 residues. CDR3 residues: CASSPLAGGPTDTQYF. The DNA of the CDR3 is TGTGCCAGCTCCCCCCTGGCGGGGGGCCCCACAGATACGCAGTATTTT.

This clone was seen once. This chain connects TRBV30 to TRBJ1-3; 8 bases fit TRBD1. The V segment lost 5 bases and the J segment 3 bases; nucleotides outside the gene matches: 9. Germline V gene lookup returns CDR1 GTSNPN and CDR2 SVGIG (reference sequence). CDR3 size: 15 residues. CDR3 loop: CAWGLDRGFGNTIYF. The CDR3 nucleotides are TGTGCCTGGGGTCTCGACAGGGGATTTGGAAACACCATATATTTT. Drawing the rest from reference TRBV30 and TRBJ1-3, the complete variable domain is SQTIHQWPATLVQPVGSPLSLECTVEGTSNPNLYWYRQAAGRGLQLLFYSVGIGQISSEVPQNLSASRPQDRQFILSSKKLLLSDSGFYLCAWGLDRGFGNTIYFGEGSWLTVV.

This clone occurred a few times. The V and J genes are TRBV7-9 and TRBJ1-1; D not certain. The V end was cut by 7 bases, the J end by 4 bases, with 13 bases between. The CDR3 spans 13 residues. Germline loops: CDR1 SEHNR, CDR2 FQNEAQ (reference sequence). The CDR3 coding sequence is TGTGCCAGCAAACGTCTTGGCCCCACTGAAGCTTTCTTT. Its protein is CASKRLGPTEAFF. Filled out from reference TRBV7-9 and TRBJ1-1, the complete variable domain reads DTGVSQNPRHKITKRGQNVTFRCDPISEHNRLYWYRQTLGQGPEFLTYFQNEAQLEKSRLLSDRFSAERPKGSFSTLEIQRTEQGDSAMYLCASKRLGPTEAFFGQGTRLTVV.

The rearrangement links TRBV11-2 to TRBJ2-1; TRBD2 aligns across 11 bases. Per the germline V gene, CDR1 is SGHAT and CDR2 is FQNNGV. V was pared by 5 bases and J by 7 bases, with 16 bases of the junction left unmatched. The CDR3 sequence is 18 residues long. CDR3 coding DNA: TGTGCCAGCAGCCTAAGACTAGCGGGACAGCTGGGGGGGAATGAGCAGTTCTTC. Translating it yields CASSLRLAGQLGGNEQFF.

The J gene is TRBJ1-5, the V gene TRBV11-2, with D tentatively TRBD1 (5 bases). Looked up from germline, CDR1 is SGHAT and CDR2 is FQNNGV. The CDR3 sequence is 15 residues long. V dropped 0 bases and J dropped 7 bases, with 13 bases sitting between them. CDR3 residues: CASSLDRGTHQPQHF. In DNA, the CDR3 is TGTGCCAGCAGCTTAGATCGGGGGACGCACCAGCCCCAGCATTTT.

The chain has TRBV7-2 and TRBJ1-1, with 7 bases identical to TRBD1. V was pared by 3 bases and J by 9 bases, with 4 bases of the junction left unmatched. This CDR3 is built from 12 residues. Per germline, CDR1 SGHTA and CDR2 FQGNSA. DNA for the CDR3: TGTGCCAGCAGCTTTATAAGGGGGCAAGCTTTCTTT. Its protein product is CASSFIRGQAFF. Full variable domain (missing parts from reference TRBV7-2 and TRBJ1-1): GAGVSQSPSNKVTEKGKDVELRCDPISGHTALYWYRQSLGQGLEFLIYFQGNSAPDKSGLPSDRFSAERTGGSVSTLTIQRTQQEDSAVYLCASSFIRGQAFFGQGTRLTVV.

V gene TRBV5-6 combines with J gene TRBJ2-1, with TRBD2 as a possible D gene (5 bases). This CDR3 is built from 12 residues. CDR1 and CDR2 from the germline V gene are SGHDT and YYEEEE. V dropped 4 bases and J dropped 6 bases, with 8 bases sitting between them. The CDR3: CASSPGFNEQFF. For the CDR3, the DNA is TGTGCCAGCAGCCCGGGGTTCAATGAGCAGTTCTTC.

The chain is built from TRBV7-8 and TRBJ2-7, with 9 bases lining up with TRBD1. CDR1 and CDR2 (germline): SGHVS, FQNEAQ. J lost 6 bases, V lost 5 bases, and 11 bases had no gene match. CDR3 length: 15 amino acids. CDR3 residues: CASSKQSGTGTEQYF. The CDR3 DNA reads TGTGCCAGCAGCAAACAGTCCGGGACAGGGACCGAGCAGTACTTC.

The chain combines TRBV10-3 with TRBJ2-3; TRBD1 agrees at 10 bases. This CDR3 has 17 residues. The ends lost 2 bases at V and 3 bases at J; junction bases unmatched: 8. CDR1 and CDR2 from the germline V gene are ENHRY and SYGVKD. Here the CDR3 DNA reads TGTGCCATCAGTGAGACCGGGACAGGGGCAATTACAGATACGCAGTATTTT. Its protein is CAISETGTGAITDTQYF.

The chain has TRBV27 and TRBJ1-2; 8 bases map to TRBD1. This CDR3 contains 15 residues. Germline V gives CDR1 MNHEY, CDR2 SMNVEV (reference sequence). The J segment lost 6 bases and the V segment lost 6 bases, leaving 12 bases of the junction unmatched. CDR3 amino acids: CASRPQGEVLNGYTF. For the CDR3, the DNA is TGTGCCAGCAGGCCACAGGGGGAGGTACTGAATGGCTACACCTTC.

V is TRBV9 and J is TRBJ2-2; TRBD2 matches at 7 bases. Per the germline V gene, CDR1 is SGDLS and CDR2 is YYNGEE. CDR3 size: 17 residues. J lost 2 bases, V lost 3 bases, and 10 bases had no gene match. The chain's CDR3 is CASSGAAGKINTGELFF. CDR3 sequence (DNA): TGTGCCAGCAGCGGCGCAGCGGGAAAAATTAACACCGGGGAGCTGTTTTTT.

The chain recombines TRBV20-1 with TRBJ2-7, with 7 bases fitting TRBD2. With 3 bases clipped from V and 6 bases from J, the junction kept 11 bases outside the gene matches. CDR3 length equals 14 residues. The germline gives CDR1 DFQATT, CDR2 SNEGSKA (reference sequence). This CDR3 reads CSASYGRPGSEQYF. DNA for the CDR3: TGCAGTGCTAGTTACGGGAGGCCGGGCTCCGAGCAGTACTTC.

The gene calls are TRBV5-6 and TRBJ1-4, with no clear D. Trimming cost V 4 bases and J 0 bases, with 10 bases left between them. CDR1 SGHDT and CDR2 YYEEEE come from the germline V gene. This CDR3 has 15 amino acids. The CDR3 spells CASSPATATNEKLFF. The CDR3, as DNA: TGTGCCAGCAGCCCAGCCACAGCAACTAATGAAAAACTGTTTTTT.

The chain combines TRBV19 with TRBJ2-2; D is perhaps TRBD2 (7 bases). Germline CDR1 reads LNHDA; CDR2 reads SQIVND (reference sequence). The CDR3 covers 15 residues. V dropped 8 bases and J dropped 6 bases, with 19 bases sitting between them. As DNA, the CDR3 is TGTGCCAGTCGAGTAAGGGAGGGGGAGGCCGGGGAGCTGTTTTTT. Amino acid sequence: CASRVREGEAGELFF.

This chain joins TRBV5-4 and TRBJ1-2, with D unclear. The CDR3 is 13 residues long. Per the germline V gene, CDR1 is SGHNT and CDR2 is YYREEE (reference sequence). The V gene lost 4 bases and the J gene lost 3 bases, with 10 bases spanning the gap. The CDR3 sequence: CASSPPRDYGYTF. The CDR3 region has the DNA TGTGCCAGCAGCCCCCCGCGAGACTATGGCTACACCTTC.

The genes are TRBV5-1 and TRBJ2-7, with 7 bases that match TRBD1. Germline V gene data show CDR1 as SGHRS and CDR2 as YFSETQ. J gave up 6 bases and V 0 bases, and 9 bases lay outside the gene matches. The CDR3 has 15 amino acids. The CDR3 region has the DNA TGCGCCAGCAGCTTGGTGGCGACAGGGTCTTTCGAGCAGTACTTC. It encodes CASSLVATGSFEQYF. Based on the CDR3 plus reference TRBV5-1 and TRBJ2-7, the full variable domain is KAGVTQTPRYLIKTRGQQVTLSCSPISGHRSVSWYQQTPGQGLQFLFEYFSETQRNKGNFPGRFSGRQFSNSRSEMNVSTLELGDSALYLCASSLVATGSFEQYFGPGTRLTVT.

The chain uses TRBV19 and TRBJ1-2; no clear D. CDR1 LNHDA and CDR2 SQIVND come from the germline V gene (reference sequence). Between the trimmed V and J ends, which lost 1 base and 2 bases, there was a span of 8 bases. CDR3 length: 14 residues. The CDR3 spells CASSIAGSNYGYTF. The DNA of the CDR3 is TGTGCCAGTAGTATAGCAGGCAGCAACTATGGCTACACCTTC. Full variable domain (rest looked up from reference TRBV19 and TRBJ1-2): DGGITQSPKYLFRKEGQNVTLSCEQNLNHDAMYWYRQDPGQGLRLIYYSQIVNDFQKGDIAEGYSVSREKKESFPLTVTSAQKNPTAFYLCASSIAGSNYGYTFGSGTRLTVV.

This clone was counted only a few times. The V call is TRBV6-6, the J call TRBJ2-7, with 7 bases identical to TRBD1. The CDR3 length is 16 residues. CDR1 is MNHNY, CDR2 SVGAGI, per germline (reference sequence). The J segment lost 2 bases and the V segment lost 2 bases, leaving 9 bases of the junction unmatched. CDR3 loop: CASSYPTGQTTYEQYF. The CDR3 bases are TGTGCCAGCAGTTACCCCACGGGACAGACTACCTACGAGCAGTACTTC.

The V call is TRBV5-6, the J call TRBJ2-1, with TRBD2 identical over 9 bases. This CDR3 is 15 amino acids long. CDR1 and CDR2 from the germline V gene are SGHDT and YYEEEE. With V trimmed by 7 bases and J by 5 bases, 10 bases remained unmatched. Here the CDR3 reads CASGALAGDHNEQFF. The CDR3, as DNA: TGTGCCAGCGGGGCCTTAGCGGGAGATCACAATGAGCAGTTCTTC.

The rearrangement uses TRBV5-1 and TRBJ1-1; D call uncertain. Trimming shortened V by 0 bases and J by 1 base, and 7 bases separated the two germline ends. Germline values: CDR1 SGHRS, CDR2 YFSETQ. The CDR3 runs to 14 residues. The CDR3 here is CASSLVGQNTEAFF. The CDR3, as DNA: TGCGCCAGCAGCTTGGTGGGCCAGAACACTGAAGCTTTCTTT.